The 6 T cell receptor beta chains listed next were all sequenced from one sample in a study of CD8 T cells in ankylosing spondylitis. Overall study results and limits: The study identified a TCR beta motif of fewer than 10 highly homologous variants that appeared characteristic of ankylosing spondylitis blood.

The antigens of these receptors remain unknown. TCRdb redid the calling of the 5' RACE reads with MiXCR, one entry per CDR3 protein. The data contain a few hundred thousand distinct CDR3 sequences, under 8.5% of them seen just once; the ten biggest clones take up more than 12%. The sequenced material came from blood, either unsorted or a sorted T cell fraction (not recorded which). Every receptor here comes from a male donor with ankylosing spondylitis.

This chain links TRBV3-1 with TRBJ2-1; D is possibly TRBD1 or TRBD2 (5 bases each). V gave up 4 bases and J gave up 4 bases, with 17 bases separating them. Germline CDR1 and CDR2: LGHDT and YNNKEL (reference sequence). This CDR3 has 16 residues. The CDR3 region is CASSLSAGRDYNEQFF. CDR3 in DNA: TGTGCCAGCAGCCTATCCGCAGGGAGAGATTACAATGAGCAGTTCTTC.

This clonotype was seen a few times. The chain uses TRBV5-1 and TRBJ2-1, with a weak D call TRBD1 (6 bases). CDR1 SGHRS and CDR2 YFSETQ come from the germline V gene. V was cut by 4 bases and J by 9 bases, with 20 bases left in between. This CDR3 has 15 amino acids. CDR3 region: CASSPSGQSFGEQFF. DNA of the CDR3: TGCGCCAGCAGCCCCTCCGGACAGTCCTTTGGTGAGCAGTTCTTC.

This clonotype was counted many times. The chain recombines TRBV29-1 with TRBJ2-5; 10 positions match TRBD1. The J segment lost 3 bases and the V segment lost 7 bases, leaving 8 bases of the junction unmatched. The CDR3 runs 14 residues. Germline CDR1 and CDR2: SQVTM and ANQGSEA. CDR3 sequence (DNA): TGCAGCGCTACGACAGGGGGCATCGAAGAGACCCAGTACTTC. Translated, it gives CSATTGGIEETQYF.

The rearrangement uses TRBV4-2 and TRBJ1-1; D gene unclear. V lost 3 bases, J lost 1 base, and 15 bases lay in between. The CDR3 totals 16 residues. The germline V gene encodes CDR1 LGHNA and CDR2 YNFKEQ. The CDR3 DNA reads TGTGCCAGCAGCCAGGAGATCGGTCAGGAGAACACTGAAGCTTTCTTT. Its translation is CASSQEIGQENTEAFF.

Only a few counts were recorded for this clonotype. The genes are TRBV28 and TRBJ2-5; a weak D match, TRBD1 (5 bases). The CDR3 contains 14 residues. The germline gives CDR1 MDHEN, CDR2 SYDVKM. V lost 8 bases, J lost 5 bases, and 18 bases lay in between. The chain's CDR3 is CASSMTQGRETQYF. The DNA for the CDR3 is TGTGCCAGCTCGATGACGCAGGGTCGGGAGACCCAGTACTTC.

The chain combines TRBV28 with TRBJ1-2; D gene ambiguous. The length of the CDR3 is 12 residues. Trimming left V 6 bases short and J 4 bases short, with 9 bases between. Germline lookup yields CDR1 MDHEN and CDR2 SYDVKM. The CDR3 DNA sequence: TGTGCCAGCAGGAGCACCCTCTATGGCTACACCTTC. Encoded protein: CASRSTLYGYTF.